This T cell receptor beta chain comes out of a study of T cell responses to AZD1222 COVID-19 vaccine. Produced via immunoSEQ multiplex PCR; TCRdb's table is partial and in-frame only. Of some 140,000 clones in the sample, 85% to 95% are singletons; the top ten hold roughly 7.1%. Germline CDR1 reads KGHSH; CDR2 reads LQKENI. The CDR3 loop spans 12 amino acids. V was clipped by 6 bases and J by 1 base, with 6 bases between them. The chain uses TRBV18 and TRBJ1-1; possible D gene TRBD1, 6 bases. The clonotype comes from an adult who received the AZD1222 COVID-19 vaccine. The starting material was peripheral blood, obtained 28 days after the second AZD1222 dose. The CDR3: CASSTGNTEAFF. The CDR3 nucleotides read TGTGCCAGCTCGACAGGGAACACTGAAGCTTTCTTT.